A single sample is the source of the 32 T cell receptor beta chains below, sequenced in a study of PD-L1 blockade in urothelial cancer. TCRdb's copy holds only in-frame clones and misses some; the assay was immunoSEQ multiplex PCR. The sample carries 46,000 or so clones, about 90% recorded once. Described time point: peripheral blood 6 weeks after treatment start. Sample: PBMCs, taken around atezolizumab (anti-PD-L1) treatment. These receptors all stem from a man in his sixties with urothelial cancer.

The chain combines TRBV6-6 with TRBJ2-7, with D perhaps matching TRBD1 (6 bases). The CDR3 sequence is 14 residues long. Germline CDR1 is MNHNY and CDR2 is SVGAGI (reference sequence). Trimming stripped 7 bases from V and 3 bases from J, with 16 bases between. The CDR3 nucleotides are TGTGCCAGCATCGCAGGGGAACTGCGCTACGAGCAGTACTTC. Amino acids: CASIAGELRYEQYF.

The V and J genes are TRBV7-3 and TRBJ2-5; 12 nucleotides align to TRBD2. The CDR3 has 17 residues. Germline-derived CDR1 and CDR2 are SGHTA and FQGTGA. J was trimmed by 4 bases and V by 0 bases; bases with no gene match: 6. The CDR3 here is CASSLTGLAGGRETQYF. DNA for the CDR3: TGTGCCAGCAGCTTAACCGGGCTAGCGGGGGGGCGAGAGACCCAGTACTTC.

The rearrangement links TRBV7-8 to TRBJ2-2; D unresolved. The CDR3 has 14 residues. Per the germline V gene, CDR1 is SGHVS and CDR2 is FQNEAQ. V dropped 7 bases and J dropped 7 bases, with 16 bases sitting between them. Here the CDR3 DNA reads TGTGCCAGCACCGTAAAGCCCTCGGGCGGGGAGCTGTTTTTT. Translated: CASTVKPSGGELFF. Combining the CDR3 with reference TRBV7-8 and TRBJ2-2 gives the whole variable domain GAGVSQSPRYKVAKRGQDVALRCDPISGHVSLFWYQQALGQGPEFLTYFQNEAQLDKSGLPSDRFFAERPEGSVSTLKIQRTQQEDSAVYLCASTVKPSGGELFFGEGSRLTVL.

The chain is built from TRBV2 and TRBJ2-3; D unresolved. V lost 7 bases and J 0 bases, leaving 8 bases between the germline ends. Per germline, CDR1 SNHLY and CDR2 FYNNEI. This CDR3 is 13 amino acids long. The CDR3 here is CASIRVSTDTQYF. The CDR3 DNA reads as TGTGCCAGCATCCGAGTTAGCACAGATACGCAGTATTTT.

V is TRBV27 and J is TRBJ1-1; no definite D call. V dropped 3 bases and J dropped 1 base, with 9 bases sitting between them. Germline CDR1 MNHEY, CDR2 SMNVEV (reference sequence). This CDR3 has 14 amino acids. The DNA for the CDR3 is TGTGCCAGCAGTTTGCGGCTCCAGAACACTGAAGCTTTCTTT. Encoded protein: CASSLRLQNTEAFF.

The V gene is TRBV2, the J gene TRBJ1-5; TRBD1 matches 8 bases. Germline values: CDR1 SNHLY, CDR2 FYNNEI. V dropped 3 bases and J dropped 0; count of bases not matched to a gene: 13. CDR3 length equals 19 residues. Written as DNA, the CDR3 is TGTGCCAGCAGTGAGGCCAGGGGGCGGCGCAGGGATAGCAATCAGCCCCAGCATTTT. Its translation is CASSEARGRRRDSNQPQHF.

The chain joins TRBV4-1 to TRBJ2-7; D is uncertain. The CDR3 extends over 14 amino acids. V gave up 3 bases and J gave up 4 bases, with 13 bases separating them. Per the germline V gene, CDR1 is MGHRA and CDR2 is YSYEKL. The CDR3 DNA follows: TGCGCCAGCAGCCACCCGGGTCCTACATACGAGCAGTACTTC. It specifies CASSHPGPTYEQYF.

The chain employs TRBV7-9 and TRBJ1-2; no reliable D call. Between the trimmed V and J ends, which lost 1 base and 8 bases, there was a span of 8 bases. Looked up from germline, CDR1 is SEHNR and CDR2 is FQNEAQ (reference sequence). The CDR3 has 12 residues. The CDR3 protein is CASSLERRGYTF. The CDR3 nucleotides are TGTGCCAGCAGCTTAGAGCGGAGGGGCTACACCTTC.

V is TRBV10-3 and J is TRBJ2-5; 12 bases line up with TRBD2. The CDR3 totals 14 residues. V dropped 10 bases and J dropped 2; count of bases not matched to a gene: 5. Germline V CDR1 and CDR2: ENHRY, SYGVKD. In nucleotides, the CDR3 is TGTGCCAGCAAAGGACTAGCGGGGCAAGAGACCCAGTACTTC. Translated: CASKGLAGQETQYF.

This clone was counted once. The rearrangement uses TRBV5-8 and TRBJ2-7, with 10 positions matching TRBD2. The CDR3 runs to 15 residues. V lost 5 bases to trimming and J lost 2 bases; unmatched junction nucleotides: 7. CDR1 is SGHTS and CDR2 is YDEGEE in the germline V gene. DNA of the CDR3: TGTGCCAGCAGGACCCGGACTAGCGGAGCCTACGAGCAGTACTTC. Its protein product is CASRTRTSGAYEQYF.

The chain carries TRBV4-1 and TRBJ2-5, with 9 bases lining up with TRBD1. Trimming removed 2 bases from V and 5 bases from J; junction bases left unmatched: 9. The CDR3 is made up of 16 amino acids. Germline assignment: CDR1 MGHRA and CDR2 YSYEKL. The CDR3 loop is CASSQNRGRSSETQYF. The DNA for the CDR3 is TGCGCCAGCAGCCAAAACAGGGGGCGCTCATCGGAGACCCAGTACTTC.

The CDR3 protein is CASSQNRGTEAFF. Written as DNA, the CDR3 is TGTGCCAGTAGTCAAAACAGGGGGACTGAAGCTTTCTTT. This chain links TRBV19 with TRBJ1-1; 8 bases match TRBD1. The CDR3 contains 13 residues. Germline CDR1 and CDR2: LNHDA and SQIVND (reference sequence). Unmatched junction bases numbered 4, after V lost 5 bases and J lost 5 bases.

The chain combines TRBV5-6 with TRBJ1-1; maybe TRBD1 (6 bases). Trimming removed 1 base from V and 1 base from J, with 11 bases in between. This CDR3 comprises 15 residues. The V gene's germline CDR1 is SGHDT and CDR2 YYEEEE. CDR3 region: CASSLFSGANTEAFF. As DNA, the CDR3 is TGTGCCAGCAGCTTGTTTTCAGGGGCGAACACTGAAGCTTTCTTT.

With regard to this clone: With a much larger clone just one base away, this may be a read error. The chain carries TRBV7-3 and TRBJ2-2; a weak D match, TRBD2 (7 bases). The ends were cut back, 2 bases at V and 3 bases at J, with 10 bases in the middle. CDR3 length equals 15 residues. The germline V gene encodes CDR1 SGHTA and CDR2 FQGTGA. CDR3 DNA sequence: TGTGCCAGCAGCTTACTAGGGGGGGACACCGGGGAGCTGTTTTTT. Its protein product is CASSLLGGDTGELFF. Full variable domain (remainder filled in from reference TRBV7-3 and TRBJ2-2): GAGVSQTPSNKVTEKGKYVELRCDPISGHTALYWYRQSLGQGPEFLIYFQGTGAADDSGLPNDRFFAVRPEGSVSTLKIQRTERGDSAVYLCASSLLGGDTGELFFGEGSRLTVL.

The chain links TRBV9 to TRBJ2-3, with a possible D match to TRBD1 (6 bases). Per the germline V gene, CDR1 is SGDLS and CDR2 is YYNGEE. There are 16 residues in the CDR3. Trimming took off 4 bases at V and 3 bases at J, with 18 bases between the two ends. CDR3 in amino acids: CASSPRPLGATDTQYF. Here the CDR3 DNA reads TGTGCCAGCAGCCCCCGTCCTCTGGGGGCTACAGATACGCAGTATTTT.

The rearrangement uses TRBV5-1 and TRBJ2-7, with D tentatively TRBD1 (7 bases). This CDR3 comprises 16 residues. V gave up 4 bases and J gave up 3 bases, with 20 bases separating them. Germline V gene data show CDR1 as SGHRS and CDR2 as YFSETQ. CDR3 nucleotide sequence: TGCGCCAGCAGCGGGAGGCAGGGACAGTCCGGCTACGAGCAGTACTTC. It yields the protein CASSGRQGQSGYEQYF. Using reference TRBV5-1 and TRBJ2-7 for the parts outside the CDR3, the full variable domain is KAGVTQTPRYLIKTRGQQVTLSCSPISGHRSVSWYQQTPGQGLQFLFEYFSETQRNKGNFPGRFSGRQFSNSRSEMNVSTLELGDSALYLCASSGRQGQSGYEQYFGPGTRLTVT.

The chain links TRBV9 to TRBJ1-4, with D possibly TRBD1 on 6 matching bases. The germline CDR1 and CDR2 sequences are SGDLS and YYNGEE. This CDR3 spans 18 amino acids. V gave up 4 bases and J gave up 7 bases, with 26 bases separating them. CDR3 in DNA: TGTGCCAGCAGCCCTCCCCAGAGGGCCCGGGACACAAGTGAAAAACTGTTTTTT. Protein: CASSPPQRARDTSEKLFF. Full variable domain (remainder filled in from reference TRBV9 and TRBJ1-4): DSGVTQTPKHLITATGQRVTLRCSPRSGDLSVYWYQQSLDQGLQFLIQYYNGEERAKGNILERFSAQQFPDLHSELNLSSLELGDSALYFCASSPPQRARDTSEKLFFGSGTQLSVL.

This clone was detected only once. This chain uses TRBV18 with TRBJ2-5, with 7 bases matching TRBD1. The CDR3 totals 14 residues. After removal of 4 bases from V and 5 bases from J, the junction contained 7 bases not matched to a gene. The V gene's germline CDR1 is KGHSH and CDR2 LQKENI. In DNA form, the CDR3 reads TGTGCCAGCTCACGGGGTCTGGACAGGGAGACCCAGTACTTC. This encodes CASSRGLDRETQYF.

The V call is TRBV7-6, the J call TRBJ1-6; possibly TRBD1 for D (6 bases). V was cut by 5 bases and J by 10 bases, with 15 bases left in between. The germline gives CDR1 SGHVS, CDR2 FNYEAQ. CDR3 size: 14 residues. Here the CDR3 DNA reads TGTGCCAGCAGCCCCTGGGCGGACAGCTCACCCCTCCACTTT. Encoded protein: CASSPWADSSPLHF.

The V call is TRBV7-9, the J call TRBJ2-5, with TRBD1 matching over 9 bases. V shed 4 bases and J 1 base; nucleotides not matched to a gene: 7. The CDR3 has 16 residues. From germline, CDR1 is SEHNR and CDR2 FQNEAQ (reference sequence). The DNA for the CDR3 is TGTGCCAGCAGCTCAACCGCGGGACAGGGCCAAGAGACCCAGTACTTC. Its translation is CASSSTAGQGQETQYF.

V usage is TRBV29-1 and J usage is TRBJ2-7; 8 bases line up with TRBD1. Looked up from germline, CDR1 is SQVTM and CDR2 is ANQGSEA. The CDR3 length is 14 residues. V dropped 7 bases and J dropped 5; count of bases not matched to a gene: 13. The CDR3 reads CSAQVGTGADEQYF. Here the CDR3 DNA reads TGCAGCGCCCAGGTGGGGACAGGCGCAGACGAGCAGTACTTC.

The V gene is TRBV5-1, the J gene TRBJ1-1, with TRBD1 matching 9 bases. The ends lost 4 bases at V and 5 bases at J; junction bases unmatched: 6. Germline CDR1 is SGHRS and CDR2 is YFSETQ. The CDR3 spans 14 residues. CDR3 sequence: CASSLYRGLTEAFF. CDR3 DNA sequence: TGCGCCAGCAGCCTGTACAGGGGGCTTACTGAAGCTTTCTTT.

The rearrangement uses TRBV5-1 and TRBJ2-7; TRBD1 matches 9 bases. Per germline, CDR1 SGHRS and CDR2 YFSETQ. The CDR3 contains 16 residues. The V gene end was trimmed by 4 bases and the J gene end by 2 bases; junction bases not matched to a gene: 10. The CDR3 sequence is CASSPGHRDRAYEQYF. DNA for the CDR3: TGCGCCAGCAGCCCCGGACACCGGGACAGGGCCTACGAGCAGTACTTC. The full variable domain, with the rest looked up from reference TRBV5-1 and TRBJ2-7, is KAGVTQTPRYLIKTRGQQVTLSCSPISGHRSVSWYQQTPGQGLQFLFEYFSETQRNKGNFPGRFSGRQFSNSRSEMNVSTLELGDSALYLCASSPGHRDRAYEQYFGPGTRLTVT.

The chain has TRBV6-1 and TRBJ2-3; 13 nucleotides agree with TRBD2. V was pared by 4 bases and J by 2 bases, with 6 bases of the junction left unmatched. CDR3 length: 17 amino acids. The germline gives CDR1 MNHNS, CDR2 SASEGT. The CDR3 here is CASSVTSGGRPTDTQYF. The CDR3 DNA sequence: TGTGCCAGCAGTGTGACTAGCGGGGGGCGCCCCACAGATACGCAGTATTTT.

This chain uses TRBV2 with TRBJ1-3; TRBD1 matches at 7 bases. Trimming took 4 bases from V and 2 from J; bases not matched to a gene: 8. Germline CDR1 is SNHLY and CDR2 is FYNNEI. The CDR3 covers 16 residues. The CDR3 reads CASSVIRDRTGNTIYF. The CDR3 DNA follows: TGTGCCAGCAGTGTGATTAGGGACAGAACTGGAAACACCATATATTTT.

The rearrangement joins TRBV4-3 to TRBJ2-5, with 11 bases fitting TRBD2. Germline-derived CDR1 and CDR2 are LGHNA and YSLEER. This CDR3 contains 18 residues. After removal of 4 bases from V and 1 base from J, the junction contained 11 bases not matched to a gene. CDR3 in DNA: TGCGCCAGCAGCCCCGGGTCTAGCGGGGGGATGGGCCAAGAGACCCAGTACTTC. This gives the protein CASSPGSSGGMGQETQYF.

This sequence joins TRBV19 and TRBJ1-5; TRBD1 is a possible D gene (5 bases). The length of the CDR3 is 15 residues. The germline gives CDR1 LNHDA, CDR2 SQIVND (reference sequence). Trimming cost V 6 bases and J 0 bases, with 12 bases left between them. The CDR3 region has the DNA TGTGCCAGTAGCGATCGGGGGTATAGCAATCAGCCCCAGCATTTT. Translated: CASSDRGYSNQPQHF. The entire variable domain, with the rest obtained from reference TRBV19 and TRBJ1-5, is as follows: DGGITQSPKYLFRKEGQNVTLSCEQNLNHDAMYWYRQDPGQGLRLIYYSQIVNDFQKGDIAEGYSVSREKKESFPLTVTSAQKNPTAFYLCASSDRGYSNQPQHFGDGTRLSIL.

The rearrangement uses TRBV11-2 and TRBJ1-6; D is perhaps TRBD1 (5 bases). Per germline, CDR1 SGHAT and CDR2 FQNNGV. V gave up 1 base and J gave up 8 bases, with 9 bases separating them. The CDR3 sequence is 14 residues long. The CDR3 DNA reads TGTGCCAGCAGCTTAGGGGGGGTTGATTCACCCCTCCACTTT. Its translation is CASSLGGVDSPLHF.

This clone was detected a few times. The genes are TRBV9 and TRBJ2-3; 7 bases fit TRBD1. The CDR3 runs to 15 residues. With 0 bases clipped from V and 2 bases from J, the junction kept 3 bases outside the gene matches. CDR1 is SGDLS and CDR2 is YYNGEE in the germline V gene. In nucleotides, the CDR3 is TGTGCCAGCAGCGTAGAGGGGGCCGACACAGATACGCAGTATTTT. Its protein is CASSVEGADTDTQYF.

V is TRBV15 and J is TRBJ1-2; D may be TRBD1 (5 bases). Per the germline V gene, CDR1 is LNHNV and CDR2 is YYDKDF (reference sequence). Between the trimmed V and J ends, which lost 1 base and 7 bases, there was a span of 10 bases. This CDR3 contains 13 residues. The CDR3 DNA follows: TGTGCCACCAGCAGAGTGGGAGGGGTTGGCTACACCTTC. It yields the protein CATSRVGGVGYTF.

The chain is built from TRBV27 and TRBJ1-3; a weak D match, TRBD1 (5 bases). CDR3 length: 15 amino acids. Germline V gene lookup returns CDR1 MNHEY and CDR2 SMNVEV (reference sequence). V was clipped by 6 bases and J by 0 bases, with 12 bases between them. CDR3 DNA sequence: TGTGCCAGCAGGGCGCCAGACAGCTCTGGAAACACCATATATTTT. Protein: CASRAPDSSGNTIYF.

This clone has a handful of counts. This sequence joins TRBV10-1 and TRBJ1-1; TRBD1 might be the D (5 bases). The germline CDR1 and CDR2 sequences are WNHNN and SYGVQD (reference sequence). The length of the CDR3 is 13 residues. With 4 bases removed from V and 0 bases from J, the gap between germline ends came to 6 bases. This CDR3 is CASSGGLNTEAFF. CDR3 coding DNA: TGCGCCAGCAGTGGGGGCTTGAACACTGAAGCTTTCTTT.